This TCR beta chain was sequenced in a study of blood T cell repertoires in COVID-19. Study summary: Acute-phase and convalescent COVID-19 samples originated in the United States, Italy and Spain. PBMCs, B-cell-depleted T cells, or T cells provided the cDNA or gDNA that made up the material.

Trimming cost V 3 bases and J 5 bases; bases outside gene matches: 9. The CDR3 is made up of 15 amino acids. The germline V gene has CDR1 SGHTA and CDR2 FQGNSA. Method: immunoSEQ multiplex PCR; TCRdb's copy keeps in-frame clones and lacks some. The sample carries 200,000 to 300,000 clones, approximately 86% recorded once. Sequencing used peripheral blood. The V call is TRBV7-2, the J call TRBJ2-7; 8 positions match TRBD1. The sequence was collected from a man aged 25-45 years with active or convalescent COVID-19. The DNA for the CDR3 is TGTGCCAGCAGCTTGCAAGGACAGGGTGGACACGAGCAGTACTTC. Amino acid sequence: CASSLQGQGGHEQYF.